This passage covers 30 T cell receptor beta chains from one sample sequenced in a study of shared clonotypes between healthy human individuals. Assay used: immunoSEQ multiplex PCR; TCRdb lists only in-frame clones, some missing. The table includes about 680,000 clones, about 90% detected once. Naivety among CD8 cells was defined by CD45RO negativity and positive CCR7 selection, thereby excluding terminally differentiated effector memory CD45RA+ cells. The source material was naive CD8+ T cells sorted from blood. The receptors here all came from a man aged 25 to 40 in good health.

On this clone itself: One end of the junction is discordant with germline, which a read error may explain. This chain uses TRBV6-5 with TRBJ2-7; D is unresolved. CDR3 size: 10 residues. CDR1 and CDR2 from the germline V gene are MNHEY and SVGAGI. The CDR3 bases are TGTGCCAGCAGGTTCGCCCTCCGGAGCTTC. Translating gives CASRFALRSF.

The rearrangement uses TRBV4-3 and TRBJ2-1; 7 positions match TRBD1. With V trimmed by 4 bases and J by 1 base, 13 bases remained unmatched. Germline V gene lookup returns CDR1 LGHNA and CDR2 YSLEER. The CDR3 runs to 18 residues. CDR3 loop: CASSPFMLGGASYNEQFF. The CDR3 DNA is TGCGCCAGCAGCCCTTTCATGCTAGGGGGCGCATCCTACAATGAGCAGTTCTTC.

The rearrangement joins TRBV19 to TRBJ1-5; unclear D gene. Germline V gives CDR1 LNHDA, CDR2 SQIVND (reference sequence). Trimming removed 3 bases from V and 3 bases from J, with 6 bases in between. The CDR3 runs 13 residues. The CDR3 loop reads CASSIEDNQPQHF. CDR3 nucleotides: TGTGCCAGTAGTATCGAGGACAATCAGCCCCAGCATTTT.

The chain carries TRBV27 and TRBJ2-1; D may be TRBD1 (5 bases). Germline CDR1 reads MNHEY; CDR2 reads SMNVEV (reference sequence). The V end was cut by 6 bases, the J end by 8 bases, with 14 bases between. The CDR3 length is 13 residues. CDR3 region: CASRGSWGDEQFF. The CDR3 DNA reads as TGTGCCAGCAGAGGGTCATGGGGCGATGAGCAGTTCTTC.

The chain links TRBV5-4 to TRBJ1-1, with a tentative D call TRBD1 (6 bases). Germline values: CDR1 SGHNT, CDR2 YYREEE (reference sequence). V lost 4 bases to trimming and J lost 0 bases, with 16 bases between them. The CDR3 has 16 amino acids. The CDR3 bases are TGTGCCAGCAGCCAGAGGGGGAGTGGGGTGAACACTGAAGCTTTCTTT. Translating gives CASSQRGSGVNTEAFF.

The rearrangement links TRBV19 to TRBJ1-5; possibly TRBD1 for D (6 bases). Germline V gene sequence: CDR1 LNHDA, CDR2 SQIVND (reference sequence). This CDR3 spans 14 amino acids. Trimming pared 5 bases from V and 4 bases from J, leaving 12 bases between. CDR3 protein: CASSPWTDNQPQHF. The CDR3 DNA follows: TGTGCCAGTAGTCCCTGGACAGATAATCAGCCCCAGCATTTT.

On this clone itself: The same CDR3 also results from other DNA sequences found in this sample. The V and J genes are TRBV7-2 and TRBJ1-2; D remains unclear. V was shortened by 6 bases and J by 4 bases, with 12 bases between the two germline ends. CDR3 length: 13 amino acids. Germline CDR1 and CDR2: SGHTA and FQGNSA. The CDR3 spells CASSLGGVYGYTF. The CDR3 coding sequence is TGTGCCAGCAGTCTGGGCGGGGTCTATGGCTACACCTTC.

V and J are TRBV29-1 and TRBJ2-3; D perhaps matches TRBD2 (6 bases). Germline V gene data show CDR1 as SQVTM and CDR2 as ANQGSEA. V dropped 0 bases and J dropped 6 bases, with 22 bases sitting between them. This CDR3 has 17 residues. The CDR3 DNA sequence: TGCAGCGTTGAAGAAGGAGCGGGTAGGCCCGGCCCGGATACGCAGTATTTT. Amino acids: CSVEEGAGRPGPDTQYF.

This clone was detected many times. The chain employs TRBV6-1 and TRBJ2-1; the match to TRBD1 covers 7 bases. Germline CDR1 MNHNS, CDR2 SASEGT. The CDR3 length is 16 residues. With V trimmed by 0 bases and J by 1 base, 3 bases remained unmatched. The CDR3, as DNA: TGTGCCAGCAGTGAAGCGGGACAGAAGTCCTACAATGAGCAGTTCTTC. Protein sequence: CASSEAGQKSYNEQFF.

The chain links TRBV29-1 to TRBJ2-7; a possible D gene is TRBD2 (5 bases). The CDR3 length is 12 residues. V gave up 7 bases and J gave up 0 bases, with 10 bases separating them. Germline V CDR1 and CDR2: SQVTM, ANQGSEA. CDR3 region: CSGSGLSYEQYF. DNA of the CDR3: TGCAGCGGGAGCGGACTCTCCTACGAGCAGTACTTC.

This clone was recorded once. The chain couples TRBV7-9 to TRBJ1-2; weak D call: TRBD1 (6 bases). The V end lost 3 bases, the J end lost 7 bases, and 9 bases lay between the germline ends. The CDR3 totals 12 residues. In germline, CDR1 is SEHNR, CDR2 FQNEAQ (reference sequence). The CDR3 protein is CASSFLQGGYTF. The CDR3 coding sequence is TGTGCCAGCAGCTTCTTACAGGGTGGCTACACCTTC.

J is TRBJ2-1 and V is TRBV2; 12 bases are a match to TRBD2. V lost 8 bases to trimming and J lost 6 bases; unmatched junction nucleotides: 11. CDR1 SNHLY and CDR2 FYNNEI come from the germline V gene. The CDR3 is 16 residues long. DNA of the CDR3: TGTGCCAGCGCGGGGGGATTGACTAGCGGGAGCAATGAGCAGTTCTTC. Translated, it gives CASAGGLTSGSNEQFF.

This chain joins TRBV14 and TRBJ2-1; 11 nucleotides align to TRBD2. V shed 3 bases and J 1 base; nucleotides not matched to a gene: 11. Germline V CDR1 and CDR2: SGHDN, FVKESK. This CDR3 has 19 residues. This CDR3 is CASSQCLTSGTPSYNEQFF. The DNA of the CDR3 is TGTGCCAGCAGCCAGTGTTTGACTAGCGGGACTCCTTCCTACAATGAGCAGTTCTTC. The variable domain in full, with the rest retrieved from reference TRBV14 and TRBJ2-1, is EAGVTQFPSHSVIEKGQTVTLRCDPISGHDNLYWYRRVMGKEIKFLLHFVKESKQDESGMPNNRFLAERTGGTYSTLKVQPAELEDSGVYFCASSQCLTSGTPSYNEQFFGPGTRLTVL.

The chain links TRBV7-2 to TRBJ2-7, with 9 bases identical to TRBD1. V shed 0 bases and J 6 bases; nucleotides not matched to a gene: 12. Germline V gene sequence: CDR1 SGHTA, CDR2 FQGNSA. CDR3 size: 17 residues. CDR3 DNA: TGTGCCAGCAGCTTAGCGATGGGACAGGGTTATCTCGGCGAGCAGTACTTC. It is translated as CASSLAMGQGYLGEQYF.

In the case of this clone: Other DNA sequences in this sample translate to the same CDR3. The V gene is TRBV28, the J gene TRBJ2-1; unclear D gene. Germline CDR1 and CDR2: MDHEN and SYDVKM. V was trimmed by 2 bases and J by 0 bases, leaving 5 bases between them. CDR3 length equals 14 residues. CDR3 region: CASSLLPSYNEQFF. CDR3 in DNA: TGTGCCAGCAGTTTACTACCCTCCTACAATGAGCAGTTCTTC.

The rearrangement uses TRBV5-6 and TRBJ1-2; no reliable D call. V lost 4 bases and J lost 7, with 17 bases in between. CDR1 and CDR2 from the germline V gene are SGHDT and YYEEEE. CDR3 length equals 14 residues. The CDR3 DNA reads TGTGCCAGCAGCCGAGACGGGGTAGTAGTTGGCTACACCTTC. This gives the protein CASSRDGVVVGYTF. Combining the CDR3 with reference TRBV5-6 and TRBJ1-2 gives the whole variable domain DAGVTQSPTHLIKTRGQQVTLRCSPKSGHDTVSWYQQALGQGPQFIFQYYEEEERQRGNFPDRFSGHQFPNYSSELNVNALLLGDSALYLCASSRDGVVVGYTFGSGTRLTVV.

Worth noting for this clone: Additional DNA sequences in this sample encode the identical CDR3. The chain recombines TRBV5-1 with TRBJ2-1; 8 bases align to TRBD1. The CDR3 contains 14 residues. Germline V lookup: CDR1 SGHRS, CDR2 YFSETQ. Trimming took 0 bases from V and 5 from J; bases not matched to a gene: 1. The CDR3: CASSLGTGNNEQFF. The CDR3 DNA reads TGCGCCAGCAGCTTGGGGACAGGGAACAATGAGCAGTTCTTC.

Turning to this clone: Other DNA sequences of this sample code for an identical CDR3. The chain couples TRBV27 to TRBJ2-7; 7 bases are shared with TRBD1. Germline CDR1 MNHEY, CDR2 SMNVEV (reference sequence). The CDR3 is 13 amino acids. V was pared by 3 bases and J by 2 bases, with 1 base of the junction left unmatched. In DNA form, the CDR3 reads TGTGCCAGCAGTTTCGGACAGGCCTACGAGCAGTACTTC. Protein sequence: CASSFGQAYEQYF.

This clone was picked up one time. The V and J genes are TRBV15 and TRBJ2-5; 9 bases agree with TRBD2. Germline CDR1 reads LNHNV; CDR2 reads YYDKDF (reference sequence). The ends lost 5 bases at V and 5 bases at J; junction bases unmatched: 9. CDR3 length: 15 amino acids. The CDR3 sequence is CATSPQAGGGETQYF. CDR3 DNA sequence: TGTGCCACCAGCCCCCAAGCGGGAGGCGGGGAGACCCAGTACTTC.

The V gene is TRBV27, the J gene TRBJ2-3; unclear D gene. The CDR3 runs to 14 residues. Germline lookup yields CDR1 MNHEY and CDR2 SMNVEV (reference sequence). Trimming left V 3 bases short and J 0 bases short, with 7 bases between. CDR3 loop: CASSLQVSTDTQYF. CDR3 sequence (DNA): TGTGCCAGCAGTTTGCAGGTTAGCACAGATACGCAGTATTTT.

The CDR3 is CSVVSSRRETQYF. The CDR3 DNA reads as TGCAGCGTTGTGAGCAGCCGACGGGAGACCCAGTACTTC. J is TRBJ2-5 and V is TRBV29-1; no firm D call. This CDR3 comprises 13 residues. The germline gives CDR1 SQVTM, CDR2 ANQGSEA. V lost 4 bases and J lost 5, with 14 bases in between.

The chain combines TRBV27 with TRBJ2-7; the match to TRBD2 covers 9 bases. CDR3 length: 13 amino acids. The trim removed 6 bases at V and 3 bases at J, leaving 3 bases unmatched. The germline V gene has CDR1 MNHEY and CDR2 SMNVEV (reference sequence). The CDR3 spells CASSVAGDYEQYF. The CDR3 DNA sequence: TGTGCCAGCAGCGTAGCGGGAGACTACGAGCAGTACTTC.

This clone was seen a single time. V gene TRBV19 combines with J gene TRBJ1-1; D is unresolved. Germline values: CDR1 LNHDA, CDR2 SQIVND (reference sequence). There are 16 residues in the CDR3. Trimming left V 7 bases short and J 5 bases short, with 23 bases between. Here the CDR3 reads CASIMTQTVTWTEAFF. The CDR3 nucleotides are TGTGCCAGTATTATGACACAGACGGTTACGTGGACTGAAGCTTTCTTT.

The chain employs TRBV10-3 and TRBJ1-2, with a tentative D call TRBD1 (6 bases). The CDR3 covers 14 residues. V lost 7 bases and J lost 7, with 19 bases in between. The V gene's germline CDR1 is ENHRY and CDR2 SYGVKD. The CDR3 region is CAINYGTSQAGYTF. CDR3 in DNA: TGTGCCATCAATTACGGGACATCCCAAGCTGGCTACACCTTC.

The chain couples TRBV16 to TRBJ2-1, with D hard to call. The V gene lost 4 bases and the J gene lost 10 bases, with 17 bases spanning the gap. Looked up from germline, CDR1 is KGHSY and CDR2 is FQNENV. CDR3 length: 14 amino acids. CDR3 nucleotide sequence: TGTGCCAGCAGCCGCGGCCTGGGCACAATCGAGCAGTTCTTC. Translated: CASSRGLGTIEQFF. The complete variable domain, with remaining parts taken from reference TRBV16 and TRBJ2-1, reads GEEVAQTPKHLVRGEGQKAKLYCAPIKGHSYVFWYQQVLKNEFKFLISFQNENVFDETGMPKERFSAKCLPNSPCSLEIQATKLEDSAVYFCASSRGLGTIEQFFGPGTRLTVL.

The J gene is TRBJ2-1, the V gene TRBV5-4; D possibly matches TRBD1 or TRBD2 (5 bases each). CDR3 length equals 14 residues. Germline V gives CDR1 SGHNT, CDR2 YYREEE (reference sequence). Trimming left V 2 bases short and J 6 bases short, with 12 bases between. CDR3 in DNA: TGTGCCAGCAGCTTTGAGGGGAGATCCAATGAGCAGTTCTTC. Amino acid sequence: CASSFEGRSNEQFF.

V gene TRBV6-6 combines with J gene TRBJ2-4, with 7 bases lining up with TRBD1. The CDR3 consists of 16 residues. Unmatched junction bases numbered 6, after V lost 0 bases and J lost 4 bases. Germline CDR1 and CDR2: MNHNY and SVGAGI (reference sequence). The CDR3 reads CASSYSILQGKNIQYF. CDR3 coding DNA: TGTGCCAGCAGTTACTCTATTTTACAGGGGAAAAACATTCAGTACTTC.

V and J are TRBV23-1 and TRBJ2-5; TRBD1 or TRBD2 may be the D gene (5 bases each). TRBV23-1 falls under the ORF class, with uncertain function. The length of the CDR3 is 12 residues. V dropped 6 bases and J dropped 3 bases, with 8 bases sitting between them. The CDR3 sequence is CASSLGEETQYF. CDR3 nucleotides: TGCGCCAGCAGCCTGGGGGAAGAGACCCAGTACTTC.

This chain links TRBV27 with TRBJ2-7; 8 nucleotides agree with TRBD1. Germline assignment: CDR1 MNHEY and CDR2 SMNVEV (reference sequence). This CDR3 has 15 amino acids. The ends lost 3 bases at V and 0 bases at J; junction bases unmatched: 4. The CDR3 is CASSLGQALSYEQYF. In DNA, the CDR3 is TGTGCCAGCAGTTTGGGACAGGCCCTCTCCTACGAGCAGTACTTC.

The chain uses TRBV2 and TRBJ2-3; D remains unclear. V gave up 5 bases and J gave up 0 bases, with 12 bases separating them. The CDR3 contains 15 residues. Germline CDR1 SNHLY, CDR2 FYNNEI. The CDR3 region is CASSKPTTSTDTQYF. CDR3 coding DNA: TGTGCCAGCAGTAAACCGACAACTAGCACAGATACGCAGTATTTT. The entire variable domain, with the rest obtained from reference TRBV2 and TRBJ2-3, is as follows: EPEVTQTPSHQVTQMGQEVILRCVPISNHLYFYWYRQILGQKVEFLVSFYNNEISEKSEIFDDQFSVERPDGSNFTLKIRSTKLEDSAMYFCASSKPTTSTDTQYFGPGTRLTVL.